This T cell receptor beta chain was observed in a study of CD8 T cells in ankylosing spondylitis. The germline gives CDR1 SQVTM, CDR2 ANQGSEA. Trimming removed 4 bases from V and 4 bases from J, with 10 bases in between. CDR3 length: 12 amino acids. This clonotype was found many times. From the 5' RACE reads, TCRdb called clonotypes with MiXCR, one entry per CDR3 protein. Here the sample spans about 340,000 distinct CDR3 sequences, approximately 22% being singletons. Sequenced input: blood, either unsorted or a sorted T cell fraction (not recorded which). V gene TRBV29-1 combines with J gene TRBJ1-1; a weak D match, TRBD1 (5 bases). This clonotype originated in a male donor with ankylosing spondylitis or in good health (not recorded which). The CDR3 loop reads CSVVGGGTEAFF. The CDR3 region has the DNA TGCAGCGTTGTTGGGGGGGGCACTGAAGCTTTCTTT.